The present entry profiles one T cell receptor beta chain with its context. Its antigen is not identified. The data originate from a study of shared clonotypes between healthy human individuals. The V end was cut by 7 bases, the J end by 4 bases, with 18 bases between. This CDR3 is built from 15 residues. Looked up from germline, CDR1 is SGHTS and CDR2 is YDEGEE. Assay used: immunoSEQ multiplex PCR; TCRdb lists only in-frame clones, some missing. The table has 180,000 or so clones, 90% to 95% seen once. Findings and limits, study-wide: All-four-donor shared clonotypes had higher generation probabilities than non-shared clonotypes did.

The receptor was isolated from a woman aged 30 to 39 in good health. V gene TRBV5-8 combines with J gene TRBJ2-1; a weak D match, TRBD2 (5 bases). Sequenced material: naive CD4+ T cells sorted from blood. Subset meaning: CD45RA+ positively selected. CDR3 protein: CASSRTSRRYNEQFF. Here the CDR3 DNA reads TGTGCCAGCTCCCGGACTTCTCGTAGGTACAATGAGCAGTTCTTC.